This T cell receptor beta chain was profiled in a study of OX40 agonist ivuxolimab in advanced cancers. Study as a whole: The drug used for patients, ivuxolimab, was an agonistic anti-OX40 (CD134) antibody.

Trimming removed 2 bases from V and 7 bases from J; junction bases left unmatched: 5. Germline values: CDR1 SGHDT, CDR2 YYEEEE. This CDR3 has 14 amino acids. Here immunoSEQ multiplex PCR was the method, and the copy in TCRdb shows in-frame clones only, minus some. The table shows tens of thousands of clones, with about nine tenths occurring only once. This specimen was CD4+ or CD8+ T cells sorted from blood, taken in a trial of the OX40 agonist ivuxolimab. This chain connects TRBV5-6 to TRBJ2-1, with 8 nucleotides matching TRBD1. This TCR was sampled from an adult with an advanced solid tumor such as melanoma, head and neck, liver or kidney cancer. The CDR3 nucleotides are TGTGCCAGCAGCTTCCTACAGGGGGGTAATGAGCAGTTCTTC. Translating gives CASSFLQGGNEQFF.